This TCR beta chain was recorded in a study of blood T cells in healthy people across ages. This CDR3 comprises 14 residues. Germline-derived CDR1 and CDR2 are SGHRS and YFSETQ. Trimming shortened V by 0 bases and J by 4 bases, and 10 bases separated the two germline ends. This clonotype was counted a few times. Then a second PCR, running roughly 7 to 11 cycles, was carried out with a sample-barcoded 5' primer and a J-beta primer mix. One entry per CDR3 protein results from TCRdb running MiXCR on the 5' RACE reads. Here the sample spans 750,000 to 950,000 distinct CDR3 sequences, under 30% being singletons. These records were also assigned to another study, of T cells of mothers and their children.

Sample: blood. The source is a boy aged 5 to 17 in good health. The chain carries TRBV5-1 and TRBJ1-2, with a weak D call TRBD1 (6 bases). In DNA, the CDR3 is TGCGCCAGCAGCTTGGAGGGGACACCCTATGGCTACACCTTC. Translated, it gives CASSLEGTPYGYTF.